The entry below gives a single T cell receptor (beta chain) sequence along with its context. Its target is not known. For the second PCR, which ran for about 7 to 11 cycles, a sample-barcoded 5' primer and a J-beta primer mix were used. Tags on each cDNA molecule came from a template-switch adaptor with 12 random nucleotides. TCRdb re-called the 5' RACE reads with MiXCR, one entry per CDR3 protein. The data show around 1.1 million distinct CDR3 sequences, 35% to 45% seen once. The sample originates from a study of blood T cells in healthy people across ages. Study context: Through template switching, about one barcoded beta molecule was captured per two T cells, as measured in model experiments. General observations from the study: Naive T cell percentage strongly correlated with TCR beta diversity. Naive and antigen-experienced cells could not be conclusively compared, given unsorted PBMCs.

The material sequenced was blood. The sequence was obtained from a man younger than 30 in good health.

CDR3 sequence: CASSATRLGELFF. The CDR3 DNA reads TGTGCCAGCAGCGCGACTCGGTTGGGGGAGCTGTTTTTT. The genes are TRBV9 and TRBJ2-2; the D is unclear. Germline V lookup: CDR1 SGDLS, CDR2 YYNGEE. The CDR3 is made up of 13 amino acids. Trimming shortened V by 3 bases and J by 8 bases, and 11 bases separated the two germline ends.